This paragraph covers one TCR beta chain sequence. Its antigen remains unidentified. Sequencing libraries made from TCR beta cDNA carried unique molecular identifiers. TCRdb re-called the PCR reads through MiXCR, storing one row per CDR3 protein. The sample carries hundreds of thousands of distinct CDR3 sequences, roughly 50% recorded once. The data belong to a study of post-analysis software for immune sequencing data. About the research overall: Relapsing-remitting, secondary progressive and progressive-relapsing courses of multiple sclerosis were included.

V was pared by 0 bases and J by 9 bases, with 16 bases between. Germline lookup yields CDR1 SGHRS and CDR2 YFSETQ. CDR3 length: 14 amino acids. Findings of the study overall: Several TRBV segments were more frequent in patients than controls; TRBV5-6, TRBV5-1 and TRBV20-1 belonged to this group.

The clonotype comes from a girl under 18 with multiple sclerosis. Specimen: blood. The chain uses TRBV5-1 and TRBJ2-7; D remains unclear. The CDR3 loop reads CASSLATWADTQYF. Written as DNA, the CDR3 is TGCGCCAGCAGCTTGGCTACTTGGGCAGATACGCAGTACTTC.